Included here is one T cell receptor (beta chain) sequence, with context. The data belong to a study of blood T cell repertoires in COVID-19. Study-wide context: The United States, Italy and Spain provided the acute and convalescent COVID-19 samples. PBMCs, B-cell-depleted T cells, or T cells provided the cDNA or gDNA that made up the material.

CDR3 length: 18 amino acids. From germline, CDR1 is LGHDT and CDR2 YNNKEL (reference sequence). V shed 4 bases and J 5 bases; nucleotides not matched to a gene: 16. In the authors' workflow: Quantification of nucleated cells was approximated via reference gene primer amplification. Data came from immunoSEQ multiplex PCR; TCRdb stores just in-frame clones and leaves some out. Clone size and V and J calls were adopted from that table, with D and trimming inferred from the DNA. The sample holds roughly 69,000 clones, 86% seen once. The chain is built from TRBV3-1 (or the pseudogene TRBV3-2) and TRBJ2-2; 7 nucleotides align to TRBD1. The receptor was isolated from a man aged 45-65 years with active COVID-19. The sample taken for sequencing was peripheral blood. In DNA, the CDR3 is TGTGCCAGCAGCCCGAAAAGGACAGGCGCGTTCCGGACCGGGGAGCTGTTTTTT. It is translated as CASSPKRTGAFRTGELFF.